This TCR beta chain was identified in a study of CD8+ T cells in alopecia areata. Germline loops: CDR1 MDHEN, CDR2 SYDVKM. CDR3 length: 16 residues. The treatment denotes: oral pan-JAK inhibitor, 5-10 mg twice daily. Extraction and reverse transcription of RNA yielded cDNA as the sequencing template. Assay used: immunoSEQ multiplex PCR; TCRdb lists only in-frame clones, some missing. The sample has around 97,000 clones, around 84% seen once. The chain couples TRBV28 to TRBJ2-5, with TRBD2 identical over 10 bases. The end of the DNA aligns better with TRBJ2-7, so the J call may be wrong. The sequence was obtained from a human donor with alopecia areata. The input for sequencing was CD8+ T cells sorted from blood, taken at approximately week 31, from a patient treated with tofacitinib. The CDR3 spells CASAPMTSGPAYEQYF. In DNA, the CDR3 is TGTGCCAGCGCTCCCATGACTAGCGGGCCTGCTTACGAGCAGTACTTC.